This T cell receptor (beta chain) was profiled in a study of identifying expanded T cells in peripheral blood. Study findings and constraints: About 1.2 clones differed between technical replicates, versus roughly 17 and 20 over time. Across healthy donors, higher total template counts meant significantly greater roughly 2-week count variance.

Some clones are missing from TCRdb's copy, which holds only in-frame ones; the method was immunoSEQ multiplex PCR. This table holds approximately 100,000 clones, 88% found once. Looked up from germline, CDR1 is SEHNR and CDR2 is FQNEAQ (reference sequence). Trimming left V 4 bases short and J 6 bases short, with 13 bases between. This CDR3 has 14 residues. This clone appeared a single time. Its antigen is undetermined. The chain joins TRBV7-9 to TRBJ2-1, with no clear D. The sequencing input was blood. The receptor was derived from a person between 18 and 75 years old in good health. The CDR3: CASSSRQAANEQFF. CDR3 nucleotide sequence: TGTGCCAGCAGCTCCCGCCAGGCGGCCAATGAGCAGTTCTTC.